This section outlines one T cell receptor beta chain sequence together with its context. The antigen it binds to is not known. The input lacks base qualities; no much larger clone sits a single base away. The data originate from a study of graft-versus-host responses after intestinal transplantation (dated by TCRdb to the early 2020s). As for the study more broadly: The transplants that recipients got were multivisceral, liver-intestinal, or isolated intestinal. Every recipient was given anti-thymocyte globulin induction, then maintenance tacrolimus and steroids for around three years. After intestinal transplantation, graft-versus-host and host-versus-graft alloreactive T cell clones were followed in the graft, circulation and bone marrow using bulk TCR-beta CDR3 sequencing. Alloreactive clones were identified by sequencing pre-transplant mixed lymphocyte reaction products and comparing them with unstimulated pre-transplant donor and recipient T cells. A cohort of roughly 25 intestinal transplant recipients, including one retransplant, was enrolled, and a few patients lacking pretransplant specimens were excluded. A peak of at least 4% donor T cells among recipient peripheral blood mononuclear cells was the definition used for donor T cell macrochimerism. Rather than going through the commercial service, samples from three later patients were sequenced in-house on an Illumina MiSeq and processed with MiXCR. Overall study outcomes, separate from this receptor: Early after transplant, declines in HvG clones were associated with peak levels of circulating GvH clones. GvH clones were found in recipient bone marrow, and some of the GvH clones appeared earlier in ileal mucosa or blood, which is consistent with an intestinal mucosal origin. Conclusions were limited by the relatively low number and heterogeneity of intestinal transplant patients. Patients with donor T cell macrochimerism had high GvH to HvG T cell clonal ratios in their allografts.

The germline V gene supplies CDR1 MDHEN and CDR2 SYDVKM. Ends trimmed: V by 4 bases, J by 3 bases; bases unmatched to a gene: 9. There are 15 amino acids in the CDR3, from cysteine to phenylalanine inclusive. Solely the CDR3 DNA is kept, with 45 bases framed from the first base. Blood samples were collected up to 4 times in the first month after transplant and then at least monthly when available. Library preparation used the immunoSEQ multiplex PCR assay. For most patients, genomic DNA was subjected to high-throughput TCR-beta CDR3 sequencing by Adaptive Biotechnologies. The authors' analysis ran thus. TCR sequencing data for over 15 patients were retrieved from Adaptive's ImmunoSEQ software; a few other patients were processed with MiXCR and VDJtools. CDR3 nucleotide sequences shared by donor and recipient were removed because the origin of these sequences could not be assigned. Alloreactive clones required at least 2-fold expansion over unstimulated cells and minimum CFSE-low frequency of 0.002% (template counts) or 0.001% (read counts). A clone was considered mappable if detected in the sequenced pre-transplant spleen, lymph node, or MLR CFSE-low populations of the donor or recipient. Cumulative frequency of alloreactive clones was calculated as a percentage of all sequences weighted by copy number. The table comes from immuneACCESS by way of TCRdb, which keeps in-frame sequences with V and J called. Part of the clones is missing from these tables; in studies checked, under half for an unresolved V gene and the rest for unknown reasons. V and J calls and clone size are copied from that table; D and trimming were computed from the DNA. This sample is represented by over 15,000 clones; about 89% of them were singletons. The top ten clonotypes cover about 9.4% of the sample.

The receptor's source is a human patient who received an intestinal transplant, so some T cells may come from the graft donor. In this chain, TRBV28 is recombined with TRBJ2-7, with 7 central nucleotides matching TRBD1. The specimen comprised PBMCs, sampled approximately 33 weeks after intestinal transplant. CDR3 region: CASSSHRDSYYEQYF. The DNA sequence reads TGTGCCAGCAGTTCCCACCGGGACAGTTACTACGAGCAGTACTTC. When the CDR3 is completed using the reference TRBV28 and TRBJ2-7 genes on either side, the full variable domain is DVKVTQSSRYLVKRTGEKVFLECVQDMDHENMFWYRQDPGLGLRLIYFSYDVKMKEKGDIPEGYSVSREKKERFSLILESASTNQTSMYLCASSSHRDSYYEQYFGPGTRLTVT.